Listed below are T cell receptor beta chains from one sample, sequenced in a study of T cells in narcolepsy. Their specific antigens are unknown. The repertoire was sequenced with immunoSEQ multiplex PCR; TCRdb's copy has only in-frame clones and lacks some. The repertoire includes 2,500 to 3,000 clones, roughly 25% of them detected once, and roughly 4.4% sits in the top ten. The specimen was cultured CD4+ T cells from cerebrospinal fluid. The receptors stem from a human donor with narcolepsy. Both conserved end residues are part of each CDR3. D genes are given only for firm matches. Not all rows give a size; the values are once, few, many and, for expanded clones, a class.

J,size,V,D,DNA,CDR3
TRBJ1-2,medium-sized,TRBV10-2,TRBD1,TGCGCCAGCAAAACCGGGACAGGGACCTATGGCTACACCTTC,CASKTGTGTYGYTF
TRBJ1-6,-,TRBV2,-,TGTGCCAGCAAGGCCGACAGCCCTAATTCACCCCTCCACTTT,CASKADSPNSPLHF
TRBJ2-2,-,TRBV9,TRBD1,TGTGCCAGCAGCGTAGCGGGACAGGGGAACACCGGGGAGCTGTTTTTT,CASSVAGQGNTGELFF
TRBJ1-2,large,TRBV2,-,TGTGCCAGCAGTGAGGGGGGCTACACCTTC,CASSEGGYTF
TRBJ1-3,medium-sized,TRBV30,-,TGTGCCTGGAGTGTATTAGCGGGCAACTCTGGAAACACCATATATTTT,CAWSVLAGNSGNTIYF
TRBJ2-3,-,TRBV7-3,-,TGTGCCAGCAGCTCAACGTCCACGTTAGGGCCTCGCACAGATACGCAGTATTTT,CASSSTSTLGPRTDTQYF
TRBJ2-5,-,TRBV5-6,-,TGTGCCAGCAGCCGAGAGACCCAGTACTTC,CASSRETQYF
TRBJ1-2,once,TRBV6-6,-,TGTGCCAGCAGGGATGGGGGCAGTAACTATGGCTACACCTTC,CASRDGGSNYGYTF
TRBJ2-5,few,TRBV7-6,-,TGTGCCAGCAGCCAAGAGACCCAGTACTTC,CASSQETQYF
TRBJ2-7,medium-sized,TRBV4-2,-,TGTGCCAGCAGCCAGAAGGGAACCCACGAGCAGTACTTC,CASSQKGTHEQYF
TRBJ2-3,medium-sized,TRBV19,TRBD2,TGTGCCAGTAGTAGGTGGACTAGCGGGGCAGATACGCAGTATTTT,CASSRWTSGADTQYF
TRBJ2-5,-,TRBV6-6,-,TGTGCCAGCAGCCGGACCTACGGGGAGACCCAGTACTTC,CASSRTYGETQYF
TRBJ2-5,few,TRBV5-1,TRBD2,TGCGCCAGCAGCTTGGCCGGGACTAGCGGGGGTCGGGAGACCCAGTACTTC,CASSLAGTSGGRETQYF
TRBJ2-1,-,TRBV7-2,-,TGTGCCAGCAGCTTACAGGGAGGGGGCCCCTCTATCTCCTACAATGAGCAGTTCTTC,CASSLQGGGPSISYNEQFF
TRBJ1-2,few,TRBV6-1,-,TGTGCCAGCAGTGAACCACTCGGGGCAAACTATGGCTACACCTTC,CASSEPLGANYGYTF
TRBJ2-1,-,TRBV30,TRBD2,TGTGCCTTTACGGGACTAGCGGGGGGAGAAGCCTACAATGAGCAGTTCTTC,CAFTGLAGGEAYNEQFF
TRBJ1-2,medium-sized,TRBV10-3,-,TGTGCCATCAGTGAAGGGGAAAGGGAAGGCTACACCTTC,CAISEGEREGYTF
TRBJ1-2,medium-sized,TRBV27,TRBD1,TGTGCCAGCAGTTTCACTCAGGGGGGGAGCTATGGCTACACCTTC,CASSFTQGGSYGYTF
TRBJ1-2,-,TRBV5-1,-,TGCGCCTGCAGCGTACGACCCGACAGGACTAACTATGGCTACACCTTC,CACSVRPDRTNYGYTF
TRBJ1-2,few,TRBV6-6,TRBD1,TGTGCCAGTTGGGACGGGACAGGGCCTAGGGATGGCTACACCTTC,CASWDGTGPRDGYTF
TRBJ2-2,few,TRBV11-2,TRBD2,TGTGCCAGCAGCTTCCTAGCGGTTAACACCGGGGAGCTGTTTTTT,CASSFLAVNTGELFF
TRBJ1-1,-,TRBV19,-,TGTGCCAGTACTTGGGCAGGGAACACTGAAGCTTTCTTT,CASTWAGNTEAFF
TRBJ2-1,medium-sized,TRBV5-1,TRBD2,TGCGCCAGCAGTCGCGCAGGGACTAGCGGTCACAATGAGCAGTTCTTC,CASSRAGTSGHNEQFF
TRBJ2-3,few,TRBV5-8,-,TGTGCCAGCAGCAGACGACGCGGGGCAGATACGCAGTATTTT,CASSRRRGADTQYF
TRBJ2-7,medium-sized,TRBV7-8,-,TGTGCCAGCAGGCATACAGGGACCCACGAGCAGTACTTC,CASRHTGTHEQYF
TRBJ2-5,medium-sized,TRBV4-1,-,TGCGCCAGCAGCCAAGGGGGGGCCGGGGAGACCCAGTACTTC,CASSQGGAGETQYF
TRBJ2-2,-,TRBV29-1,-,TGCAGCGTTGAAGAGAGGGGGGGCGCGGAGCTGTTTTTT,CSVEERGGAELFF
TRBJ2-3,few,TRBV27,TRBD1,TGTGCCAGCTCCGCGGGACAGGTGGGGTTTATGGCCCTGGATACGCAGTATTTT,CASSAGQVGFMALDTQYF
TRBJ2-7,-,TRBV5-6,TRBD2,TGTGCCAGCAGCAGGGGAGGACTAGCGGGCCTGGAGCAGTACTTC,CASSRGGLAGLEQYF
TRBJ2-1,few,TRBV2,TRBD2,TGTGCCAGCAGTGTGGAAGCGGGGGGGTACAATGAGCAGTTCTTC,CASSVEAGGYNEQFF
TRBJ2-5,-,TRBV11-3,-,TGTGCCAGCAGCTTAGCTACGGGGGCCCAGGGGACCCAGTACTTC,CASSLATGAQGTQYF
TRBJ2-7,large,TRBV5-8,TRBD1,TGTGCCAGCAGGCAGACAGGGGTGAACGAGCAGTACTTC,CASRQTGVNEQYF
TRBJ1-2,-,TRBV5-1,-,TGCGCCAGCAGCTTGCAAGACCCCGGGGGCTATGGCTACACCTTC,CASSLQDPGGYGYTF
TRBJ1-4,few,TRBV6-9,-,TGTGCCAGCAGCCGGGCCACTAATGAAAAACTGTTTTTT,CASSRATNEKLFF
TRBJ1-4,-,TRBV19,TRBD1,TGTGCCAGTAGTGATTTCAGGGGGCCAACTAATGAAAAACTGTTTTTT,CASSDFRGPTNEKLFF
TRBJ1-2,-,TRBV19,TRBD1,TGTGCCAGTAGTGCCAGTACGACAGGGAGCTATGGCTACACCTTC,CASSASTTGSYGYTF
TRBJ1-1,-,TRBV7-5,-,TGTGCCAGCAGGGCGCCTCAGGGACACACTGAAGCTTTCTTT,CASRAPQGHTEAFF